The present entry profiles one T cell receptor beta chain with its context. Its cognate antigen is unknown. The CDR3 runs to 14 residues. With 3 bases removed from V and 0 bases from J, the gap between germline ends came to 8 bases. The germline CDR1 and CDR2 sequences are LGHNA and YSLEER. This specimen comes from a study of post-analysis software for immune sequencing data. Across the study: Patients with relapsing-remitting, secondary progressive and progressive-relapsing multiple sclerosis courses were all represented. Whole-study results and caveats: Relative to controls, patients had five TRBV segments at higher frequency, with TRBV5-6, TRBV5-1 and TRBV20-1 among these.

cDNA libraries for TCR beta contained unique molecular identifiers. A single record per CDR3 protein comes from TCRdb applying MiXCR to the PCR reads. The data contain approximately 630,000 distinct CDR3 sequences, approximately 60% of them singletons. This receptor was taken from a girl aged 2 to 10 with multiple sclerosis. Sample: blood. The chain links TRBV4-3 to TRBJ1-1; D is uncertain. In DNA form, the CDR3 reads TGCGCCAGCAGCCACGTGGGAATGAACACTGAAGCTTTCTTT. Protein sequence: CASSHVGMNTEAFF.